This T cell receptor beta chain was found in a study of T-cell memory formation after mild COVID-19. Overall study findings and caveats: Some responding clones appeared in pre-infection memory, suggesting cross-reactive memory joined.

CDR1 is SGDLS, CDR2 YYNGEE, per germline. V dropped 2 bases and J dropped 3 bases, with 8 bases sitting between them. The CDR3 sequence is 13 residues long. TCRdb analysed the 5' RACE reads with MiXCR anew, one entry per CDR3 protein. The sample shows under 250,000 distinct CDR3 sequences, approximately 9% of them seen only once. This clonotype was counted between two and nine times. Its antigen is unidentified. This receptor was identified in a man between 18 and 29 years old who had mild COVID-19 (a few samples of this study predate the infection). Cell type and time point are not known. Input material: PBMCs or a T cell subset sorted from them (not recorded which). The chain uses TRBV9 and TRBJ2-5, with a possible D match to TRBD1 (5 bases). In nucleotides, the CDR3 is TGTGCCAGCAGCGTCATGACAGAAGAGACCCAGTACTTC. It encodes CASSVMTEETQYF.